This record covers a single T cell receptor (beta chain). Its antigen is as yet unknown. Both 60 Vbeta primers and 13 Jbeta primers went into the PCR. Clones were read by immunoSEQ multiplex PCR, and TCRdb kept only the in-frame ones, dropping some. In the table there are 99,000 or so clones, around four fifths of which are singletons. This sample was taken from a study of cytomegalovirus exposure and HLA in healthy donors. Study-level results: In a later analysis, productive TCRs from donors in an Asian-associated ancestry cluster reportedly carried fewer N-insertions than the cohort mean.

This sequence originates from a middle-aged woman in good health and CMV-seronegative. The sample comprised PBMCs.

The CDR3 sequence: CASSLGLPYEQYF. Written as DNA, the CDR3 is TGTGCCAGCAGTTTAGGACTTCCCTACGAGCAGTACTTC. This chain uses TRBV27 with TRBJ2-7; perhaps TRBD2 as D (5 bases). Germline CDR1 is MNHEY and CDR2 is SMNVEV (reference sequence). The CDR3 runs 13 residues. The V end lost 2 bases, the J end lost 2 bases, and 7 bases lay between the germline ends.